This T cell receptor (beta chain) was sequenced in a study of blood T cell repertoires in COVID-19. Study in general: Acute-phase and convalescent COVID-19 samples originated in the United States, Italy and Spain.

As handled by the study authors: For nucleated cells, counts were estimated from reference gene primer amplification. The assay was immunoSEQ multiplex PCR, and TCRdb's table has in-frame clones only and misses some. V, J and clone size are those of that table, while D and trimming were read from the DNA. The sample has tens of thousands of clones, about four fifths seen once. Trimming shortened V by 7 bases and J by 10 bases, and 26 bases separated the two germline ends. CDR3 size: 16 residues. CDR1 is LNHDA and CDR2 is SQIVND in the germline V gene (reference sequence). What was sequenced was peripheral blood. V and J are TRBV19 and TRBJ2-1; TRBD2 might be the D (5 bases). The receptor comes from a woman aged 70-85 years with acute or convalescent COVID-19. The CDR3 DNA follows: TGTGCCAGTACCCCCCGCGGTAGGGTAGCGCCTTTAGAGCAGTTCTTC. Translation: CASTPRGRVAPLEQFF. The whole variable domain, filled in from reference TRBV19 and TRBJ2-1, reads DGGITQSPKYLFRKEGQNVTLSCEQNLNHDAMYWYRQDPGQGLRLIYYSQIVNDFQKGDIAEGYSVSREKKESFPLTVTSAQKNPTAFYLCASTPRGRVAPLEQFFGPGTRLTVL.